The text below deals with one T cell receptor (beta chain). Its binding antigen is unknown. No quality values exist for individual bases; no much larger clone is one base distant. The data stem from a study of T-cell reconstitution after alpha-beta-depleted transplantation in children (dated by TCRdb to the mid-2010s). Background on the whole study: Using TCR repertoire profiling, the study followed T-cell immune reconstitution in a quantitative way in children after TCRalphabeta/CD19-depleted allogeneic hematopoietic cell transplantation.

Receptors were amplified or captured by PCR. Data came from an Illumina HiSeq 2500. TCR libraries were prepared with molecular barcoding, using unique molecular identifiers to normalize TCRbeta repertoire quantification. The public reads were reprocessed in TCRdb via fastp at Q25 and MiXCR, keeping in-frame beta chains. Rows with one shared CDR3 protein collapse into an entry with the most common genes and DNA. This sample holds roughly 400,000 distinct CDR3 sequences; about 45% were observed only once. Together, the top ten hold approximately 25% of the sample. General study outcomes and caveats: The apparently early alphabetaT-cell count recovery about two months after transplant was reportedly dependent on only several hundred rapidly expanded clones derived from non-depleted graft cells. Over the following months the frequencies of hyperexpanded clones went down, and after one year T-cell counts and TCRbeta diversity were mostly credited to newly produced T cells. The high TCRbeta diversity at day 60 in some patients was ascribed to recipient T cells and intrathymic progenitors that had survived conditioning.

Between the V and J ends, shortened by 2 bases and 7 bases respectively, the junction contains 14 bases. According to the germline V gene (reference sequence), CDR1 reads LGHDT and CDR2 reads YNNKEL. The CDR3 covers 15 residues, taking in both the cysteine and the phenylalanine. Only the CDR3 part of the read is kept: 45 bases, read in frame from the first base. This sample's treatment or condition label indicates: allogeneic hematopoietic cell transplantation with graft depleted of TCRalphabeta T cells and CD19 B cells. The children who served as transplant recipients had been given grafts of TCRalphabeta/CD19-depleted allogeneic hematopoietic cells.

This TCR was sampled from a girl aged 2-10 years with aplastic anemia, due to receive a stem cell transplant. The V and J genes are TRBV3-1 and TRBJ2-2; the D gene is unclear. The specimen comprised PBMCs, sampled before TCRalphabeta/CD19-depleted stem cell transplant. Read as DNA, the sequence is TGTGCCAGCAGCCAACAAAGATTAGTCATCGGGGAGCTGTTTTTT. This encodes CASSQQRLVIGELFF.